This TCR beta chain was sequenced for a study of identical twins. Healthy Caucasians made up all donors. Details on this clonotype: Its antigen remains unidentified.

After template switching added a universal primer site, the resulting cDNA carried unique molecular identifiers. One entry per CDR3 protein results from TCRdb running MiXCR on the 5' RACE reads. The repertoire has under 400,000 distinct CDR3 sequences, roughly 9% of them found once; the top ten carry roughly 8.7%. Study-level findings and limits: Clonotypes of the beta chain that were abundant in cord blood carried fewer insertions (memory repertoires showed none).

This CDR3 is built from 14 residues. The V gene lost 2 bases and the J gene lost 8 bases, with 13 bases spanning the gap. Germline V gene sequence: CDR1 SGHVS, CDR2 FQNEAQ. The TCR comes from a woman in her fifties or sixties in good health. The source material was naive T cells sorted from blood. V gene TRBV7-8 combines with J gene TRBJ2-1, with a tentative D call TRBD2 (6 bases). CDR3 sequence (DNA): TGTGCCAGCAGCTTACGTACGGGAGTCTATGAGCAGTTCTTC. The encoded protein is CASSLRTGVYEQFF.